The 20 T cell receptor beta chains listed next were all sequenced from one sample in a study of blood T cell repertoires in COVID-19. TCRdb keeps only in-frame clones here, not all; method: immunoSEQ multiplex PCR. Of about 290,000 clones detected, about 82% appear once; the ten largest clones hold approximately 3.8%. Specimen: peripheral blood. Receptors were obtained from a woman aged 50 to 60 with active or convalescent COVID-19.

The gene calls are TRBV7-8 and TRBJ2-7, with 10 bases fitting TRBD2. J was trimmed by 0 bases and V by 5 bases; bases with no gene match: 16. CDR3 length: 19 amino acids. The germline V gene encodes CDR1 SGHVS and CDR2 FQNEAQ. The CDR3 region is CASSPWRTSGVLSSYEQYF. CDR3 DNA: TGTGCCAGCAGCCCTTGGCGGACTAGCGGAGTACTAAGCTCCTACGAGCAGTACTTC.

The rearrangement links TRBV30 to TRBJ2-3, with D possibly being TRBD2 (5 bases). Trimming shortened V by 3 bases and J by 6 bases, and 10 bases separated the two germline ends. The length of the CDR3 is 12 residues. CDR1 and CDR2 from the germline V gene are GTSNPN and SVGIG (reference sequence). The CDR3 nucleotides read TGTGCCTGGAGAGCTAGCCTCGATACGCAGTATTTT. As protein: CAWRASLDTQYF.

V and J are TRBV2 and TRBJ2-3; 14 bases are shared with TRBD2. Germline lookup yields CDR1 SNHLY and CDR2 FYNNEI. V lost 7 bases, J lost 3 bases, and 6 bases stayed unmatched. The CDR3 runs 16 residues. The CDR3 region is CASTQGLAGETDTQYF. The CDR3 DNA reads TGTGCCAGCACCCAGGGACTAGCGGGAGAGACAGATACGCAGTATTTT. The whole variable domain, filled in from reference TRBV2 and TRBJ2-3, reads EPEVTQTPSHQVTQMGQEVILRCVPISNHLYFYWYRQILGQKVEFLVSFYNNEISEKSEIFDDQFSVERPDGSNFTLKIRSTKLEDSAMYFCASTQGLAGETDTQYFGPGTRLTVL.

This chain connects TRBV6-1 to TRBJ1-2; the match to TRBD1 covers 9 bases. The germline CDR1 and CDR2 sequences are MNHNS and SASEGT. The V and J ends lost 0 bases and 5 bases, in that order; junction bases with no gene match: 7. This CDR3 is built from 16 residues. The CDR3 sequence is CASSEAGTGKKYGYTF. CDR3 DNA: TGTGCCAGCAGTGAAGCTGGGACAGGGAAAAAGTATGGCTACACCTTC.

This clone was seen only a few times. V is TRBV3-1 (or the pseudogene TRBV3-2) and J is TRBJ2-1, with TRBD2 matching over 9 bases. With V trimmed by 1 base and J by 3 bases, 4 bases remained unmatched. Germline CDR1 is LGHDT and CDR2 is YNNKEL (reference sequence). The CDR3 sequence is 16 residues long. For the CDR3, the DNA is TGTGCCAGCAGCCAAGTTAGCGGGAGTCACTACAATGAGCAGTTCTTC. This sequence encodes CASSQVSGSHYNEQFF.

The chain is built from TRBV15 and TRBJ2-3, with D tentatively TRBD2 (6 bases). Trimming cost V 0 bases and J 5 bases, with 15 bases left between them. Germline lookup yields CDR1 LNHNV and CDR2 YYDKDF (reference sequence). CDR3 length: 16 amino acids. CDR3 amino acids: CATSRDGWGGGDTQYF. The CDR3 region has the DNA TGTGCCACCAGCAGAGATGGATGGGGAGGTGGAGATACGCAGTATTTT. Full variable domain (remainder filled in from reference TRBV15 and TRBJ2-3): DAMVIQNPRYQVTQFGKPVTLSCSQTLNHNVMYWYQQKSSQAPKLLFHYYDKDFNNEADTPDNFQSRRPNTSFCFLDIRSPGLGDTAMYLCATSRDGWGGGDTQYFGPGTRLTVL.

The chain employs TRBV28 and TRBJ1-1; no definite D call. Germline-derived CDR1 and CDR2 are MDHEN and SYDVKM. CDR3 size: 14 residues. Trimming took off 4 bases at V and 2 bases at J, with 11 bases between the two ends. DNA of the CDR3: TGTGCCAGCAGTTCCCCCGGGGAAAACACTGAAGCTTTCTTT. Translating gives CASSSPGENTEAFF.

The V and J genes are TRBV29-1 and TRBJ2-5, with D hard to call. Germline CDR1 and CDR2: SQVTM and ANQGSEA. This CDR3 region has 13 residues. V lost 5 bases, J lost 0 bases, and 10 bases lay in between. CDR3 protein: CSVRSDYQETQYF. For the CDR3, the DNA is TGCAGCGTTCGTTCAGACTACCAAGAGACCCAGTACTTC. The variable domain in full, completed from reference TRBV29-1 and TRBJ2-5, reads SAVISQKPSRDICQRGTSLTIQCQVDSQVTMMFWYRQQPGQSLTLIATANQGSEATYESGFVIDKFPISRPNLTFSTLTVSNMSPEDSSIYLCSVRSDYQETQYFGPGTRLLVL.

The V gene is TRBV15, the J gene TRBJ1-5, with D perhaps matching TRBD1 (6 bases). Germline values: CDR1 LNHNV, CDR2 YYDKDF (reference sequence). Trimming removed 3 bases at V and 14 bases at J, with 23 bases between. This CDR3 has 15 amino acids. For the CDR3, the DNA is TGTGCCACCAGCAGCCCGAGGGGACCAGGGGTACAGGAGCATTTT. It is translated as CATSSPRGPGVQEHF.

V is TRBV2 and J is TRBJ2-1, with TRBD2 matching 9 bases. The CDR3 runs 14 residues. Germline lookup yields CDR1 SNHLY and CDR2 FYNNEI. V dropped 7 bases and J dropped 7; count of bases not matched to a gene: 8. CDR3 region: CASMSGLASNEQFF. The CDR3, as DNA: TGTGCCAGCATGTCGGGACTAGCATCGAATGAGCAGTTCTTC.

The CDR3 DNA is TGTGCCAGCAGTATATGGGGGGGCGGTCAGCCCCAGCATTTT. Amino acids: CASSIWGGGQPQHF. The genes are TRBV27 and TRBJ1-5; tentative D call: TRBD1 (6 bases). V was shortened by 5 bases and J by 6 bases, with 14 bases between the two germline ends. Germline CDR1 MNHEY, CDR2 SMNVEV (reference sequence). The CDR3 contains 14 residues.

V and J are TRBV12-3 or TRBV12-4 and TRBJ2-3; D gene ambiguous. CDR3 length: 13 amino acids. V lost 5 bases and J 3 bases, leaving 9 bases between the germline ends. Here the CDR3 reads CASSRVRTDTQYF. The CDR3 DNA sequence: TGTGCCAGCAGTCGCGTCCGTACAGATACGCAGTATTTT.

This clone was observed once. V is TRBV6-5 and J is TRBJ1-1, with 9 bases that match TRBD1. The CDR3 runs to 16 residues. Germline CDR1 reads MNHEY; CDR2 reads SVGAGI. V shed 4 bases, J shed 1 base, and the junction held 7 bases outside the gene matches. The CDR3 is CASSFYRGQGNTEAFF. CDR3 sequence (DNA): TGTGCCAGCAGTTTCTACAGGGGGCAGGGGAACACTGAAGCTTTCTTT.

The chain employs TRBV27 and TRBJ2-3, with 8 bases fitting TRBD2. V was clipped by 2 bases and J by 3 bases; unmatched bases: 7. Per germline, CDR1 MNHEY and CDR2 SMNVEV (reference sequence). The CDR3 has 16 residues. The CDR3 is CASSLAGGLGTDTQYF. In DNA form, the CDR3 reads TGTGCCAGCAGTTTAGCTGGGGGACTAGGGACAGATACGCAGTATTTT.

There are a few counts of this clone. The chain couples TRBV27 to TRBJ2-6; 12 positions agree with TRBD2. The CDR3 is made up of 18 amino acids. The germline CDR1 and CDR2 sequences are MNHEY and SMNVEV (reference sequence). V trimming: 6 bases; J trimming: 2 bases; junction bases outside the gene matches: 8. CDR3 bases: TGTGCCAGCAGCCAACTAGCGGGAGGCGCGGCTGGGGCCAACGTCCTGACTTTC. This translates into CASSQLAGGAAGANVLTF.

This clone has only one observation. The J gene is TRBJ2-7, the V gene TRBV2; D perhaps matches TRBD2 (6 bases). CDR1 and CDR2 from the germline V gene are SNHLY and FYNNEI. The CDR3 length is 12 residues. V was shortened by 11 bases and J by 4 bases, with 15 bases between the two germline ends. This CDR3 is CAGGFKNYEQYF. The CDR3 DNA sequence: TGTGCCGGGGGGTTTAAGAATTACGAGCAGTACTTC.

The genes are TRBV29-1 and TRBJ2-1, with a possible D match to TRBD2 (5 bases). The CDR3 is made up of 16 amino acids. Trimming cost V 0 bases and J 0 bases, with 12 bases left between them. CDR1 and CDR2 from the germline V gene are SQVTM and ANQGSEA. The CDR3 protein is CSVEDTGVVSYNEQFF. CDR3 nucleotide sequence: TGCAGCGTTGAAGATACCGGGGTCGTCTCCTACAATGAGCAGTTCTTC.

The V call is TRBV2, the J call TRBJ2-7, with TRBD2 identical over 10 bases. Losses at the gene ends were 1 base for V and 3 bases for J; bases not matched to a gene: 3. CDR1 is SNHLY and CDR2 is FYNNEI in the germline V gene. CDR3 size: 15 residues. This CDR3 is CASSEGTSGFYEQYF. CDR3 coding DNA: TGTGCCAGCAGTGAAGGGACTAGCGGATTCTACGAGCAGTACTTC.

The V call is TRBV5-6, the J call TRBJ1-3, with 7 positions matching TRBD1. CDR3 length equals 15 residues. Trimming removed 4 bases from V and 4 bases from J; junction bases left unmatched: 8. Germline CDR1 and CDR2: SGHDT and YYEEEE. The DNA of the CDR3 is TGTGCCAGCAGCCGCGACAGGGCGAGAGGAAACACCATATATTTT. This gives the protein CASSRDRARGNTIYF.

V and J are TRBV7-9 and TRBJ1-2; 7 bases line up with TRBD1. The CDR3 covers 15 residues. Trimming removed 4 bases from V and 5 bases from J; junction bases left unmatched: 10. Per the germline V gene, CDR1 is SEHNR and CDR2 is FQNEAQ (reference sequence). The CDR3 sequence is CASSSGPRTGYGYTF. CDR3 coding DNA: TGTGCCAGCAGCTCAGGCCCGAGGACAGGTTATGGCTACACCTTC. The full variable domain, rest sourced from reference TRBV7-9 and TRBJ1-2, is DTGVSQNPRHKITKRGQNVTFRCDPISEHNRLYWYRQTLGQGPEFLTYFQNEAQLEKSRLLSDRFSAERPKGSFSTLEIQRTEQGDSAMYLCASSSGPRTGYGYTFGSGTRLTVV.